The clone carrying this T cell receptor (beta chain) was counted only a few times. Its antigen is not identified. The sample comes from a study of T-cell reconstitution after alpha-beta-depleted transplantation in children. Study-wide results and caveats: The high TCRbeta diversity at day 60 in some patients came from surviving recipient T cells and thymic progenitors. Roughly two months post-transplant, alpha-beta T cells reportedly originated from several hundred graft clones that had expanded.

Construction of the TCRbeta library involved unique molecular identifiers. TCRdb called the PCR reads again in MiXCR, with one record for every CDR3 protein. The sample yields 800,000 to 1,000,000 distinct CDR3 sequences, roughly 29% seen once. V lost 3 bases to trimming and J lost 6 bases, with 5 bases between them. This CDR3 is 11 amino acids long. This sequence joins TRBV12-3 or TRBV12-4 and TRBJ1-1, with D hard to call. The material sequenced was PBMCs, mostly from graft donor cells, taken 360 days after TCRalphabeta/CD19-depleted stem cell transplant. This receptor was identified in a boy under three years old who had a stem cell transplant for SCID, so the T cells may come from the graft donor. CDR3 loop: CASSFTAEAFF. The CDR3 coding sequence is TGTGCCAGCAGTTTTACTGCTGAAGCTTTCTTT.